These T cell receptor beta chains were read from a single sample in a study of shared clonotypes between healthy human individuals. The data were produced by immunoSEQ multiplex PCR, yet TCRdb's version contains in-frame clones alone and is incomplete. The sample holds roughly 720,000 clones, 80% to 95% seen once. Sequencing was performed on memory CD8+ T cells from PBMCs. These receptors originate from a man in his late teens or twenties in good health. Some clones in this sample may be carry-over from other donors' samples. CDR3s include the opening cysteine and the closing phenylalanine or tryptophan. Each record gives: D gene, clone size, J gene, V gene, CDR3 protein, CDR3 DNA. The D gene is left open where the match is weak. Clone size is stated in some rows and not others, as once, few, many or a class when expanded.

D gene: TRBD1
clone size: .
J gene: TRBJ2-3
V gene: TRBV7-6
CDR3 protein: CASSSRPGTGTDTQYF
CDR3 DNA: TGTGCCAGCAGTTCCCGCCCCGGGACAGGCACAGATACGCAGTATTTT

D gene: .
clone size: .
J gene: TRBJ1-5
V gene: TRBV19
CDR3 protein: CASSLTGYSNQPQHF
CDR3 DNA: TGTGCCAGTAGTCTAACAGGATATAGCAATCAGCCCCAGCATTTT

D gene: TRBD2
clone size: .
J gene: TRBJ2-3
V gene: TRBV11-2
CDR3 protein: CASSTRYGLAGAGDTQYF
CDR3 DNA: TGTGCCAGCAGCACGAGATATGGACTAGCGGGAGCTGGAGATACGCAGTATTTT

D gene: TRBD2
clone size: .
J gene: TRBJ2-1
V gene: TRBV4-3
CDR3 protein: CASSLRTSGMIEQFF
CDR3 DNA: TGCGCCAGCAGCCTCCGGACTAGCGGGATGATTGAGCAGTTCTTC

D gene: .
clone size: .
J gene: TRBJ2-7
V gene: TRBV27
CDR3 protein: CASSLSIGSEQYF
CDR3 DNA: TGTGCCAGCAGTTTATCGATAGGCAGCGAGCAGTACTTC

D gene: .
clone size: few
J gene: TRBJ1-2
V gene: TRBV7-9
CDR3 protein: CASSLQDAGDIYGYTF
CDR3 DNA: TGTGCCAGCAGCTTACAAGACGCAGGGGATATCTATGGCTACACCTTC

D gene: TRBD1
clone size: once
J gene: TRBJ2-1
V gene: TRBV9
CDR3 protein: CASSGDRGYNEQFF
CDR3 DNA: TGTGCCAGCAGCGGTGACAGGGGCTACAATGAGCAGTTCTTC

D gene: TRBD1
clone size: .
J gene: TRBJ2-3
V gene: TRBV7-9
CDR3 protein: CASSSRGLSDTQYF
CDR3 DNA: TGTGCCAGCAGCTCCAGGGGGTTATCAGATACGCAGTATTTT

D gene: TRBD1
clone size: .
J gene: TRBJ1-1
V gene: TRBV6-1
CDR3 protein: CASSEWSEGRGLEAFF
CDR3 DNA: TGTGCCAGCAGTGAATGGTCCGAGGGCAGGGGGCTTGAAGCTTTCTTT

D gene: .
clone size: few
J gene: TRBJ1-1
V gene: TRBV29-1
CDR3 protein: CSVDGGNTEAFF
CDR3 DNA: TGCAGCGTCGACGGAGGCAACACTGAAGCTTTCTTT

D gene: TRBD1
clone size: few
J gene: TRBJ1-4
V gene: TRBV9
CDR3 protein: CASSVGGGLEKLFF
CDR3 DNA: TGTGCCAGCAGCGTAGGAGGGGGCCTGGAAAAACTGTTTTTT

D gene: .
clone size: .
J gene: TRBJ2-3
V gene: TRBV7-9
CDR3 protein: CASSSSTFFTDTQYF
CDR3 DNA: TGTGCCAGCAGCTCCTCGACATTTTTCACAGATACGCAGTATTTT

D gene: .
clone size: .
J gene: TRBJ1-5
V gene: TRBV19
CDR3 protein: CASMGTPGGPQHF
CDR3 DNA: TGTGCCAGTATGGGAACCCCCGGGGGTCCCCAGCATTTT

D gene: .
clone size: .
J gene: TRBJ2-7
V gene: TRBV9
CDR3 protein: CASSPKGGASTYEQYF
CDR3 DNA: TGTGCCAGCAGCCCTAAAGGGGGGGCATCCACCTACGAGCAGTACTTC

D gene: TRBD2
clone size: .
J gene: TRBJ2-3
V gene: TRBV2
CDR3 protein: CASSPQTSGRWDTQYF
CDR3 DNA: TGTGCCAGCAGTCCTCAGACTAGCGGGAGATGGGATACGCAGTATTTT

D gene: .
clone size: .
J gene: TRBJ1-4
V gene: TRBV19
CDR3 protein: CASNPRGGSDEKLFF
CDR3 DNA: TGTGCCAGTAACCCTAGGGGAGGATCGGATGAAAAACTGTTTTTT

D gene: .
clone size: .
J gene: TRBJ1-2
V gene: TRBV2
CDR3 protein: CASSDSWGADYGYTF
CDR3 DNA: TGTGCCAGCAGTGATTCATGGGGGGCGGACTATGGCTACACCTTC